The next 6 T cell receptor beta chains were all read from a single sample in a study of blood T cell repertoires in COVID-19. Method: immunoSEQ multiplex PCR; TCRdb's copy keeps in-frame clones and lacks some. Of just over 60,000 clones listed, 65% to 80% were seen once; the top ten hold 18%. The specimen sequenced was peripheral blood. The receptors stem from a man aged 60 to 75 with acute or convalescent COVID-19.

The chain carries TRBV18 and TRBJ1-6; TRBD1 agrees at 7 bases. J gave up 7 bases and V 4 bases, and 7 bases lay outside the gene matches. Germline V CDR1 and CDR2: KGHSH, LQKENI. The CDR3 is 15 residues long. CDR3 DNA: TGTGCCAGCTCACTCGAAGGGGGCCGGAATTCACCCCTCCACTTT. It specifies CASSLEGGRNSPLHF.

CDR3 in DNA: TGTGCCAGCAGCGGCAGGGGAGCGGGAGGGGCAGATACGCAGTATTTT. Amino acids: CASSGRGAGGADTQYF. The rearrangement uses TRBV5-4 and TRBJ2-3; the match to TRBD2 covers 10 bases. V shed 4 bases, J shed 4 bases, and the junction held 9 bases outside the gene matches. The CDR3 is 16 residues long. In germline, CDR1 is SGHNT, CDR2 YYREEE (reference sequence).

The V gene is TRBV5-1, the J gene TRBJ2-1; TRBD2 agrees at 7 bases. CDR1 SGHRS and CDR2 YFSETQ come from the germline V gene. The CDR3 sequence is 16 residues long. Unmatched junction bases numbered 11, after V lost 5 bases and J lost 3 bases. CDR3 sequence reads: CASRQNAGALYNEQFF. The CDR3 DNA sequence: TGCGCCAGCAGACAGAATGCGGGAGCCCTCTACAATGAGCAGTTCTTC.

The chain recombines TRBV5-1 with TRBJ2-3; 11 bases line up with TRBD2. The CDR3 has 19 amino acids. J was trimmed by 0 bases and V by 5 bases; bases with no gene match: 14. CDR1 is SGHRS and CDR2 is YFSETQ in the germline V gene. The CDR3 spells CASRTGLAAQPSSTDTQYF. CDR3 nucleotides: TGCGCCAGCAGGACGGGACTAGCGGCCCAACCCTCTAGCACAGATACGCAGTATTTT.

The chain has TRBV25-1 and TRBJ2-3, with TRBD1 as a possible D gene (6 bases). The CDR3 sequence is 14 residues long. Trimming removed 6 bases at V and 9 bases at J, with 19 bases between. The V gene's germline CDR1 is MGHDK and CDR2 SYGVNS. CDR3: CASRSTGRSTTQYF. The CDR3 region has the DNA TGTGCCAGCAGGTCGACAGGACGATCGACGACGCAGTATTTT.

The rearrangement links TRBV2 to TRBJ1-5; maybe TRBD1 (5 bases). Germline V gene sequence: CDR1 SNHLY, CDR2 FYNNEI. V lost 7 bases to trimming and J lost 2 bases, with 12 bases between them. The CDR3 runs to 14 residues. CDR3 region: CASKGRVGNQPQHF. CDR3 in DNA: TGTGCCAGCAAGGGCAGGGTGGGCAATCAGCCCCAGCATTTT.